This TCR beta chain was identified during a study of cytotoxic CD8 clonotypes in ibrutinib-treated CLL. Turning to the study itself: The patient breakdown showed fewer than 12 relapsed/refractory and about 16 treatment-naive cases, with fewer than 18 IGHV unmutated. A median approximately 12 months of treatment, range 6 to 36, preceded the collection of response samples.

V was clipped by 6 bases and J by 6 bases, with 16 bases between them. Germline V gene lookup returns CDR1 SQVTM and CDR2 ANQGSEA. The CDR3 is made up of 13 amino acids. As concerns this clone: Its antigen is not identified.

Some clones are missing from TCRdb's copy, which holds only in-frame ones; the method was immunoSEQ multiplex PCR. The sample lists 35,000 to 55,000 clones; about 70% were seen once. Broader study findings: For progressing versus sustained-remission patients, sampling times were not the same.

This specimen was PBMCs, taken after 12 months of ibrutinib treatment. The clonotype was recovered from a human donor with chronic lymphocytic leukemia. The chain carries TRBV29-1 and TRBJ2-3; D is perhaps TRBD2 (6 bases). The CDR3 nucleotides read TGCAGCGTAAGGAGGGATGTAAGCGATACGCAGTATTTT. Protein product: CSVRRDVSDTQYF.